Listed below are T cell receptor beta chains from one sample, sequenced in a study of blood T cell repertoires in COVID-19. Some clones are missing from TCRdb's copy, which holds only in-frame ones; the method was immunoSEQ multiplex PCR. The sample consists of a few hundred thousand clones, 80% to 90% of them appearing once. Input material: peripheral blood. The source of these receptors is a woman aged 40-49 years who had recovered from COVID-19. CDR3s include the opening cysteine and the closing phenylalanine or tryptophan. Each record gives: J gene, clone size, D gene, V gene, CDR3 protein, CDR3 DNA. The D gene is left open where the match is weak. Some rows mark clone size as missing; the rest say once, few, many or name a class of expanded clone.

>TRBJ2-3|.|TRBD2|TRBV13
CASSFNSGGAPDTQYF
TGTGCCAGCAGCTTTAATAGCGGGGGGGCCCCAGATACGCAGTATTTT
>TRBJ2-7|.|TRBD1|TRBV5-1
CASSQDRTGGAYEQYF
TGCGCCAGCAGCCAAGACCGGACAGGGGGGGCCTACGAGCAGTACTTC
>TRBJ2-3|.|TRBD1|TRBV28
CASSPGQAGTDTQYF
TGTGCCAGCAGCCCGGGACAGGCCGGCACAGATACGCAGTATTTT
>TRBJ1-5|few|TRBD1|TRBV19
CASNAGGYNQPQHF
TGTGCCAGTAATGCAGGGGGGTACAATCAGCCCCAGCATTTT
>TRBJ2-5|.|TRBD1|TRBV5-4
CASSRGQQETQYF
TGTGCCAGCAGCCGGGGACAGCAAGAGACCCAGTACTTC
>TRBJ1-2|.|TRBD1|TRBV7-9
CASRRSGTGEYYGYTF
TGTGCCAGCAGGCGATCCGGGACAGGGGAATACTATGGCTACACCTTC
>TRBJ2-7|.|TRBD1|TRBV5-1
CASSSSGGGFGSYEQYF
TGCGCCAGCAGCTCCTCAGGGGGCGGTTTCGGGTCCTACGAGCAGTACTTC
>TRBJ2-5|.|TRBD1|TRBV19
CASSIDTGTGGSAQYF
TGTGCCAGTAGTATAGATACTGGGACAGGGGGCTCGGCCCAGTACTTC
>TRBJ1-2|few|.|TRBV6-1
CASSEAGDYGYTF
TGTGCCAGCAGTGAAGCGGGAGATTATGGCTACACCTTC
>TRBJ2-1|.|TRBD1|TRBV10-3
CAISAPTGDWDEQFF
TGTGCCATCAGTGCGCCGACAGGGGATTGGGATGAGCAGTTCTTC
>TRBJ2-5|.|.|TRBV19
CASSKDVGGLQETQYF
TGTGCCAGTAGCAAGGATGTCGGGGGACTCCAAGAGACCCAGTACTTC
>TRBJ1-2|.|TRBD1|TRBV6-5
CASSYGSHRGRGGYTF
TGTGCCAGCAGTTACGGTTCGCACAGGGGCCGTGGAGGCTACACCTTC
>TRBJ1-2|once|.|TRBV20-1
CSASSSYYGYTF
TGCAGTGCTAGTTCTTCGTACTATGGCTACACCTTC
>TRBJ2-3|.|.|TRBV7-2
CASSLQGYTDTQYF
TGTGCCAGCAGCTTACAGGGTTACACAGATACGCAGTATTTT
>TRBJ2-2|.|.|TRBV7-9
CASSLTPGASTGELFF
TGTGCCAGCAGCTTAACGCCAGGGGCGTCCACCGGGGAGCTGTTTTTT
>TRBJ1-1|.|.|TRBV7-9
CASSQGGTEAFF
TGTGCCAGCAGCCAGGGCGGCACTGAAGCTTTCTTT
>TRBJ1-2|.|.|TRBV7-2
CASSLASGRWDYGYTF
TGTGCCAGCAGCTTAGCGTCAGGCCGGTGGGACTATGGCTACACCTTC
>TRBJ1-1|once|.|TRBV6-1
CASSDGAVGAEAFF
TGTGCCAGCAGTGATGGGGCAGTTGGGGCTGAAGCTTTCTTT
>TRBJ1-3|.|.|TRBV25-1
CASSDDSYSGNTIYF
TGTGCCAGCAGTGACGACAGTTACTCTGGAAACACCATATATTTT
>TRBJ1-6|.|TRBD1|TRBV10-3
CAIRAGTGEISPLHF
TGTGCCATCAGGGCCGGGACAGGAGAAATTTCACCCCTCCACTTT
>TRBJ2-6|.|TRBD2|TRBV7-8
CASGRPSGSSGANVLTF
TGTGCCAGCGGTCGGCCTAGCGGGAGCTCTGGGGCCAACGTCCTGACTTTC
>TRBJ2-3|once|TRBD2|TRBV19
CASSMGRLDHSGGGDTQYF
TGTGCCAGTAGTATGGGCCGATTGGACCATAGCGGGGGGGGAGATACGCAGTATTTT
>TRBJ2-7|.|.|TRBV18
CASSEGQIDSYEQYF
TGTGCCAGCTCAGAGGGACAAATCGACTCCTACGAGCAGTACTTC
>TRBJ1-1|.|.|TRBV4-3
CASSQDTQNTEAFF
TGCGCCAGCAGCCAAGATACACAGAACACTGAAGCTTTCTTT
>TRBJ2-7|.|TRBD2|TRBV10-1
CASSAASGGTYEQYF
TGCGCCAGCAGTGCGGCCAGCGGGGGGACCTACGAGCAGTACTTC
>TRBJ2-1|few|TRBD1|TRBV7-2
CASSSTGGNEQFF
TGTGCCAGCAGCTCGACAGGGGGCAATGAGCAGTTCTTC
>TRBJ2-7|.|.|TRBV30
CAWSVPPVGSTYF
TGTGCCTGGAGTGTACCTCCGGTGGGCAGTACTTACTTC
>TRBJ1-2|.|.|TRBV7-2
CASSLLDQGTSSNYGYTF
TGTGCCAGCAGTCTCCTAGATCAGGGGACTAGTAGTAACTATGGCTACACCTTC
>TRBJ1-2|once|TRBD1|TRBV19
CASTRTTGSNYGYTF
TGTGCCAGTACCCGAACGACAGGGAGTAACTATGGCTACACCTTC
>TRBJ2-7|.|.|TRBV13
CASSFVPRSSSYEQYF
TGTGCCAGCAGCTTTGTTCCCAGGTCAAGCTCCTACGAGCAGTACTTC
>TRBJ2-3|.|TRBD1|TRBV19
CASSPTGAPNTQYF
TGTGCCAGTAGCCCGACAGGGGCCCCGAATACGCAGTATTTT
>TRBJ2-5|.|.|TRBV5-5
CASSLGLVQETQYF
TGTGCCAGCAGCTTGGGATTAGTTCAAGAGACCCAGTACTTC
>TRBJ2-1|.|TRBD1|TRBV7-8
CASSLGTGGNEQFF
TGTGCCAGCAGCTTAGGGACAGGGGGCAATGAGCAGTTCTTC
>TRBJ1-1|.|.|TRBV28
CASSLQGLRAEAFF
TGTGCCAGCAGTTTGCAGGGCCTAAGGGCTGAAGCTTTCTTT
>TRBJ2-1|.|TRBD1|TRBV2
CASSPRPGTGENMDEQFF
TGTGCCAGCAGTCCGAGACCCGGGACAGGGGAGAATATGGATGAGCAGTTCTTC
>TRBJ2-5|.|TRBD1|TRBV6-6
CASSGRTGGQETQYF
TGTGCCAGCAGCGGCCGGACAGGGGGCCAAGAGACCCAGTACTTC
>TRBJ2-1|.|TRBD1|TRBV7-2
CASSRGGQGNNEQFF
TGTGCCAGCAGTAGAGGGGGACAGGGTAACAATGAGCAGTTCTTC
>TRBJ1-2|.|.|TRBV18
CASSPPTAGGYGYTF
TGTGCCAGCTCACCACCGACCGCGGGGGGCTATGGCTACACCTTC
>TRBJ2-1|.|TRBD2|TRBV29-1
CSGMQAGDEQFF
TGCAGCGGGATGCAAGCGGGGGATGAGCAGTTCTTC
>TRBJ2-1|.|.|TRBV10-3
CAISALGGGTYNEQFF
TGTGCCATCAGCGCTCTAGGGGGGGGGACCTACAATGAGCAGTTCTTC
>TRBJ2-7|.|TRBD1|TRBV28
CASSLGLYSQVTAGGFYEQYF
TGTGCCAGCAGTCTCGGTTTATATTCTCAAGTAACGGCAGGGGGCTTCTACGAGCAGTACTTC
>TRBJ2-5|.|TRBD1|TRBV10-3
CAISGTGGEETQYF
TGTGCCATCAGTGGGACAGGGGGCGAAGAGACCCAGTACTTC
>TRBJ1-5|.|TRBD1|TRBV7-2
CASSSRGQGQPQHF
TGTGCCAGCAGCTCCAGGGGGCAGGGTCAGCCCCAGCATTTT
>TRBJ1-1|few|.|TRBV6-2/TRBV6-3
CASSLTNTQGEAFF
TGTGCCAGCAGTTTAACTAACACGCAGGGGGAAGCTTTCTTT
>TRBJ1-6|.|.|TRBV6-4
CASSPGEDLNSPLHF
TGTGCCAGCTCACCCGGGGAAGACCTTAATTCACCCCTCCACTTT
>TRBJ2-3|.|TRBD1|TRBV2
CASLQGAATDTQYF
TGTGCCTCCCTACAGGGGGCAGCCACAGATACGCAGTATTTT
>TRBJ2-5|.|TRBD1|TRBV30
CAWSGTAISETQYF
TGTGCCTGGAGCGGGACAGCCATCTCGGAGACCCAGTACTTC
>TRBJ2-1|.|TRBD2|TRBV5-6
CASSLLRRGAGNEQFF
TGTGCCAGCAGCTTGCTTAGGCGGGGGGCTGGTAATGAGCAGTTCTTC
>TRBJ1-4|.|.|TRBV27
CASSLSIGEGEKLFF
TGTGCCAGCAGTTTATCGATAGGGGAGGGTGAAAAACTGTTTTTT
>TRBJ2-7|.|TRBD1|TRBV10-3
CAISPGQNYEQYF
TGTGCCATCAGTCCGGGACAGAATTACGAGCAGTACTTC
>TRBJ2-5|few|.|TRBV11-3
CASSPGLRKTQYF
TGTGCCAGCAGCCCGGGACTTCGGAAGACCCAGTACTTC
>TRBJ2-7|.|TRBD2|TRBV7-8
CASSLVLAGAYEQYF
TGTGCCAGCAGCTTAGTTCTAGCGGGGGCATACGAGCAGTACTTC
>TRBJ1-1|many|.|TRBV5-1
CASSSTTVGEAFF
TGCGCCAGCAGCTCCACAACGGTGGGCGAAGCTTTCTTT